The clone carrying this TCR beta chain showed up many times. Per germline, CDR1 SNHLY and CDR2 FYNNEI. Trimming cost V 7 bases and J 3 bases, with 9 bases left between them. This CDR3 spans 13 amino acids. TCRdb used MiXCR to reprocess the 5' RACE reads, holding one entry per CDR3 protein. The sample holds 150,000 to 200,000 distinct CDR3 sequences, about 6% seen once. The sample comes from a study of T cells after yellow fever vaccination. Study background: Libraries from low-cell-number fractions were prepared with the SMART-Seq v4 Ultra Low Input RNA kit.

This TCR derives from a man aged 18 to 30 who received the YFV17D yellow fever vaccine. The rearrangement uses TRBV2 and TRBJ2-2; D remains ambiguous. The sample was CD4+ T cells sorted from PBMCs, taken on the day of the first yellow fever vaccination. The CDR3 spells CASNVDYTGELFF. The CDR3 DNA reads as TGTGCCAGCAACGTCGACTACACCGGGGAGCTGTTTTTT.